The clone carrying this T cell receptor beta chain was seen only a few times. These data come from a study of early T cells in non-severe SARS-CoV-2 infection. Across the whole study: Sequenced material consisted of bulk RNA (from unsorted whole blood), and chains were unpaired.

TCRdb re-called the 5' RACE reads with MiXCR, one entry per CDR3 protein. This table has roughly 56,000 distinct CDR3 sequences, approximately 12% appearing once. Sequenced: whole blood. The receptor was isolated from an adult who was a healthcare worker with PCR-confirmed SARS-CoV-2 infection or an uninfected control (not recorded which).

CDR3 sequence reads: CASSQGHRDVYNEQFF. The CDR3, as DNA: TGTGCCAGCAGCCAAGGACACCGAGATGTTTACAATGAGCAGTTCTTC. The chain recombines TRBV4-2 with TRBJ2-1, with D uncertain. Trimming removed 1 base from V and 4 bases from J, with 14 bases in between. The germline V gene has CDR1 LGHNA and CDR2 YNFKEQ. The CDR3 consists of 16 residues.